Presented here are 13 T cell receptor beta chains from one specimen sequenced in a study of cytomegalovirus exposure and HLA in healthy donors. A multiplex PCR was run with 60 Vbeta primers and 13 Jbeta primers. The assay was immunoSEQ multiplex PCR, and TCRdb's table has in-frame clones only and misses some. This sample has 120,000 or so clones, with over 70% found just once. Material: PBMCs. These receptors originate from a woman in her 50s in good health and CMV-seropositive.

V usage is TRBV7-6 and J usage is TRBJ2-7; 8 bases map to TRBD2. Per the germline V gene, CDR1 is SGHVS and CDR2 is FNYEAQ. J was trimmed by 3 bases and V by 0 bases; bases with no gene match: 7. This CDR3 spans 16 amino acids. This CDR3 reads CASSLATSVPGYEQYF. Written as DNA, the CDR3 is TGTGCCAGCAGCTTAGCGACTAGCGTACCGGGCTACGAGCAGTACTTC.

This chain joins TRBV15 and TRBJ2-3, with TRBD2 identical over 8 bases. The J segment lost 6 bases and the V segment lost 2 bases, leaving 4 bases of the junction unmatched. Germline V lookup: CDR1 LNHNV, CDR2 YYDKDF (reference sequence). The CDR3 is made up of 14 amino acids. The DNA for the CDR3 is TGTGCCACCAGCAGATCGGGACTAGACGATACGCAGTATTTT. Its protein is CATSRSGLDDTQYF.

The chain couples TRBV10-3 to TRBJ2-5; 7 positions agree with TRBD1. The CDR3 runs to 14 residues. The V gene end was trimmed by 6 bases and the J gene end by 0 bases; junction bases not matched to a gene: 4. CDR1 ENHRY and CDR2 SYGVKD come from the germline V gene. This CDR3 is CAIRGQLYQETQYF. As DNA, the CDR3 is TGTGCCATCAGGGGACAGTTGTACCAAGAGACCCAGTACTTC.

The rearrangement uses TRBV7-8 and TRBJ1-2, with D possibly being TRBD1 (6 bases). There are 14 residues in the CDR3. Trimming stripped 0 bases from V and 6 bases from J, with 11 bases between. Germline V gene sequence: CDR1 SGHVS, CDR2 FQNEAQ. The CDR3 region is CASSLAGTGNGYTF. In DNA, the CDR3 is TGTGCCAGCAGCTTAGCGGGCACAGGGAATGGCTACACCTTC.

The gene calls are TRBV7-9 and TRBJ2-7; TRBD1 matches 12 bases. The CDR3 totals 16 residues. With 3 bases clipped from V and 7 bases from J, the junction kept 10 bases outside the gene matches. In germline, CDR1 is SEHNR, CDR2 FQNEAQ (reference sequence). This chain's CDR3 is CASSLDPGQGAQEQYF. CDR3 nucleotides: TGTGCCAGCAGCTTGGACCCGGGACAGGGGGCGCAGGAGCAGTACTTC.

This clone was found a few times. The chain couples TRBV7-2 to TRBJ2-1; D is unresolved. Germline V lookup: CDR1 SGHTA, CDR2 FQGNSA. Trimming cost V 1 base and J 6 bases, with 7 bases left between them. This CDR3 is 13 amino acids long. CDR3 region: CASSLVPGNEQFF. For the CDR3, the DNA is TGTGCCAGCAGCTTAGTTCCCGGCAATGAGCAGTTCTTC.

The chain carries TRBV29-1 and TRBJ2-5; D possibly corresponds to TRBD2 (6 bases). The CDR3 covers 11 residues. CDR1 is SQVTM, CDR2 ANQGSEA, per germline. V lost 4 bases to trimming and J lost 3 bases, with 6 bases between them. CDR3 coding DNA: TGCAGCGTTGGCGGGGAAGAGACCCAGTACTTC. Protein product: CSVGGEETQYF. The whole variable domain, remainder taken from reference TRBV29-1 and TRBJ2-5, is SAVISQKPSRDICQRGTSLTIQCQVDSQVTMMFWYRQQPGQSLTLIATANQGSEATYESGFVIDKFPISRPNLTFSTLTVSNMSPEDSSIYLCSVGGEETQYFGPGTRLLVL.

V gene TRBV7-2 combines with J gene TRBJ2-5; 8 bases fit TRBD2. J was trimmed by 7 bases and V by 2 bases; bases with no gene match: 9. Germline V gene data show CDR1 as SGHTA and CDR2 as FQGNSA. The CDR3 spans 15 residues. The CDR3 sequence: CASSLYTAREGTQYF. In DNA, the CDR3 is TGTGCCAGCAGCTTATACACGGCCCGGGAGGGGACCCAGTACTTC.

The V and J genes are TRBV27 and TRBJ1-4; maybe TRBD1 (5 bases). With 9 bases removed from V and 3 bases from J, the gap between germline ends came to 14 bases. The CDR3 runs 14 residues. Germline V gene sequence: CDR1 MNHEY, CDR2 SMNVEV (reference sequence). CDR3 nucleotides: TGTGCCAGGGGGGGTCCTCTGGCTAATGAAAAACTGTTTTTT. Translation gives CARGGPLANEKLFF.

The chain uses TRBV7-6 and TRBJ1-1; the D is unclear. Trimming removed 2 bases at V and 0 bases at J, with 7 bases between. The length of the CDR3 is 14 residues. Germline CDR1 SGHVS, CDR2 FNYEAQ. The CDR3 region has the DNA TGTGCCAGCAGCTTAAGCGGTTTGAACACTGAAGCTTTCTTT. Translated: CASSLSGLNTEAFF.

The CDR3 loop reads CASSQGLPGDRGGYGYTF. CDR3 nucleotides: TGCGCCAGCAGCCAAGGCCTACCGGGGGACAGGGGAGGCTATGGCTACACCTTC. The rearrangement links TRBV4-3 to TRBJ1-2, with TRBD1 identical over 10 bases. V trimming: 1 base; J trimming: 4 bases; junction bases outside the gene matches: 12. Looked up from germline, CDR1 is LGHNA and CDR2 is YSLEER. The CDR3 length is 18 residues.

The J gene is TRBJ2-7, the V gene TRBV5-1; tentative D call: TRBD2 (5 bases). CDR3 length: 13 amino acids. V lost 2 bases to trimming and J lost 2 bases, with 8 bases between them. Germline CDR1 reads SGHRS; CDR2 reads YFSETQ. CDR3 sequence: CASSLSGTYEQYF. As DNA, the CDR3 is TGCGCCAGCAGCTTATCGGGAACCTACGAGCAGTACTTC. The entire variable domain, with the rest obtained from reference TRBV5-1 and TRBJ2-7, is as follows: KAGVTQTPRYLIKTRGQQVTLSCSPISGHRSVSWYQQTPGQGLQFLFEYFSETQRNKGNFPGRFSGRQFSNSRSEMNVSTLELGDSALYLCASSLSGTYEQYFGPGTRLTVT.

The CDR3 spells CATKKVSGSTDTQYF. The CDR3 DNA reads TGCGCCACCAAAAAGGTTAGCGGGAGCACAGATACGCAGTATTTT. This chain uses TRBV5-1 with TRBJ2-3, with 7 bases identical to TRBD2. Unmatched junction bases numbered 10, after V lost 9 bases and J lost 0 bases. The CDR3 length is 15 residues. Germline V CDR1 and CDR2: SGHRS, YFSETQ.